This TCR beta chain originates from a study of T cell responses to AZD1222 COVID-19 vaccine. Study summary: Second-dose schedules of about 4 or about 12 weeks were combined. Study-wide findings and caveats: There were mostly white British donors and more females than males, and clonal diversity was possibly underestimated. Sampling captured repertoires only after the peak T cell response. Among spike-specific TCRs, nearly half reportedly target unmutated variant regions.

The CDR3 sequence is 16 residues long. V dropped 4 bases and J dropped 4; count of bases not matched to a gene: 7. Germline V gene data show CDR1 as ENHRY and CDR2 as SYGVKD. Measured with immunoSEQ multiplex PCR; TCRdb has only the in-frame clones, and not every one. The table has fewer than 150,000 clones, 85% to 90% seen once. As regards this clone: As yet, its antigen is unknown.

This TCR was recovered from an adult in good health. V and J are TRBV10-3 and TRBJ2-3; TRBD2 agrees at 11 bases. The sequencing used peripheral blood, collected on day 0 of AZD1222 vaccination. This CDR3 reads CAISVIAGGPPDTQYF. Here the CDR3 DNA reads TGTGCCATCAGTGTTATAGCGGGGGGGCCCCCAGATACGCAGTATTTT.